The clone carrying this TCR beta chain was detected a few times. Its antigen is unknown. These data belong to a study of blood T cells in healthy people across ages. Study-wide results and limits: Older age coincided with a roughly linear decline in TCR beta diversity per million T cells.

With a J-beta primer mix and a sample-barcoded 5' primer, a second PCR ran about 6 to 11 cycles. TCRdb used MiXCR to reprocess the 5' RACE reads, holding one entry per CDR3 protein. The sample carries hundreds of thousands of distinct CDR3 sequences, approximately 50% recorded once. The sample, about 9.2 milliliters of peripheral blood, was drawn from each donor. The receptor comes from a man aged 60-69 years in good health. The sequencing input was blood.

In DNA, the CDR3 is TGTGCCAGCAGCCCCCCTGGCGGCGGCGGTCTCTACACCTTC. This sequence encodes CASSPPGGGGLYTF. V usage is TRBV12-3 or TRBV12-4 and J usage is TRBJ1-2, with D unclear. The CDR3 extends over 14 amino acids. V was trimmed by 6 bases and J by 10 bases, leaving 21 bases between them.